Included here is one T cell receptor (beta chain) sequence, with context. Its cognate antigen is unknown. At one end, the junction sequence differs from germline, possibly due to a read error. Treatment noted: roughly 18 received Ad26.COV2.S at low or high dose, single or two shots; several received placebo; per-sample allocation not given. Samples came from day 63 after the first vaccine or placebo injection. Vaccination employed an Ad26 vector expressing the Wuhan-strain SARS-CoV-2 spike. The data belong to a study of Ad26.COV2.S vaccination and SARS-CoV-2 variants. About the research overall: Ad26.COV2.S arm of COV1001 included the donor. Administration of Ad26.COV2.S was intramuscular, either once or twice 56 days apart. Study-wide results and limits: Vaccinees displayed broader spike-specific TCR repertoires than placebo recipients.

Here immunoSEQ multiplex PCR was the method, and the copy in TCRdb shows in-frame clones only, minus some. The table has roughly 350,000 clones, about 88% seen once. This sequence was found in a person between 18 and 59 years old who received the Ad26.COV2.S COVID-19 vaccine or a placebo. Specimen: peripheral blood, collected in a trial of Ad26.COV2.S vaccine versus placebo.

The chain's CDR3 is CASGETFNYGYTF. The CDR3 coding sequence is TGTGCCAGCGGTGAGACCTTCAACTATGGCTACACCTTC. The rearrangement links TRBV6-1 to TRBJ1-2; D not resolved. The CDR3 loop spans 13 amino acids. Germline-derived CDR1 and CDR2 are MNHNS and SASEGT.